A single sample gave rise to the 23 T cell receptor beta chains below, sequenced in a study of OX40 agonist ivuxolimab in advanced cancers. Generated by immunoSEQ multiplex PCR, the TCRdb table keeps only in-frame clones and is missing some. The repertoire holds some 110,000 clones, with roughly 90% as singletons. Material: CD4+ or CD8+ T cells sorted from blood, obtained in a trial of the OX40 agonist ivuxolimab. The origin of the receptors is an adult with an advanced solid tumor such as melanoma, head and neck, liver or kidney cancer.

The chain combines TRBV2 with TRBJ1-5, with D unclear. The V gene lost 4 bases and the J gene lost 5 bases, with 24 bases spanning the gap. Germline V gene sequence: CDR1 SNHLY, CDR2 FYNNEI. The CDR3 loop spans 18 amino acids. This CDR3 is CASSGASGSKKRYQPQHF. The CDR3 DNA is TGTGCCAGCAGTGGAGCATCGGGGTCAAAGAAGAGGTATCAGCCCCAGCATTTT.

The chain recombines TRBV4-3 with TRBJ1-2; TRBD1 might be the D (5 bases). V shed 0 bases and J shed 4 bases, with 9 bases lying between them. CDR3 length: 14 amino acids. Germline assignment: CDR1 LGHNA and CDR2 YSLEER. Here the CDR3 DNA reads TGCGCCAGCAGCCAAGATAGGGGAATCTATGGCTACACCTTC. Encoded protein: CASSQDRGIYGYTF.

V gene TRBV10-2 combines with J gene TRBJ1-5; 7 nucleotides agree with TRBD1. CDR3 length equals 14 residues. Germline V CDR1 and CDR2: WSHSY, SAAADI. The ends lost 6 bases at V and 5 bases at J; junction bases unmatched: 7. The CDR3 is CASRKTGSDQPQHF. The CDR3 DNA follows: TGCGCCAGCAGGAAGACAGGGAGCGATCAGCCCCAGCATTTT.

The chain links TRBV30 to TRBJ1-2; possible D gene TRBD1, 5 bases. V was shortened by 3 bases and J by 7 bases, with 24 bases between the two germline ends. Germline CDR1 reads GTSNPN; CDR2 reads SVGIG (reference sequence). The CDR3 runs 16 residues. CDR3 coding DNA: TGTGCCTGGAGCCCCCCCGGTAAGACGATTACAGGTGGCTACACCTTC. As protein: CAWSPPGKTITGGYTF.

The V and J genes are TRBV6-6 and TRBJ2-1, with 11 bases fitting TRBD2. Germline V lookup: CDR1 MNHNY, CDR2 SVGAGI (reference sequence). V was pared by 7 bases and J by 10 bases, with 3 bases of the junction left unmatched. This CDR3 contains 12 residues. The CDR3 region is CASTRLAGEQFF. In DNA, the CDR3 is TGTGCCAGCACAAGACTAGCGGGAGAGCAGTTCTTC.

The chain has TRBV21-1 and TRBJ2-5; the table's D call of TRBD2 was not tested on the DNA. TRBV21-1 corresponds to a pseudogene. This CDR3 spans 18 amino acids. The chain's CDR3 is CASSKMGGERNNQETQYF. In DNA, the CDR3 is TGTGCCAGCAGCAAAATGGGTGGAGAGCGGAATAACCAAGAGACCCAGTACTTC.

This chain joins TRBV5-8 and TRBJ2-3; 11 positions match TRBD2. The J segment lost 2 bases and the V segment lost 2 bases, leaving 10 bases of the junction unmatched. The CDR3 sequence is 18 residues long. The germline CDR1 and CDR2 sequences are SGHTS and YDEGEE. The CDR3 DNA reads TGTGCCAGCAGCTTACGCGCTAGCGGGAGGACTGTCACAGATACGCAGTATTTT. This codes for CASSLRASGRTVTDTQYF.

The genes are TRBV19 and TRBJ2-3; D may be TRBD2 (6 bases). This CDR3 region has 18 residues. The V gene lost 6 bases and the J gene lost 5 bases, with 27 bases spanning the gap. Germline CDR1 reads LNHDA; CDR2 reads SQIVND (reference sequence). The CDR3, as DNA: TGTGCCAGTAGCAACCGGAGGCAGGGAGGATTTGGTTTAGATACGCAGTATTTT. Its translation is CASSNRRQGGFGLDTQYF.

The chain is built from TRBV5-4 and TRBJ1-1, with a possible D match to TRBD1 (5 bases). The CDR3 spans 13 residues. The V end lost 3 bases, the J end lost 0 bases, and 6 bases lay between the germline ends. Germline lookup yields CDR1 SGHNT and CDR2 YYREEE (reference sequence). This CDR3 reads CASSSTVNTEAFF. The CDR3 region has the DNA TGTGCCAGCAGCTCGACAGTGAACACTGAAGCTTTCTTT.

The J gene is TRBJ1-1, the V gene TRBV9; no clear D. The V end was cut by 4 bases, the J end by 1 base, with 17 bases between. Germline lookup yields CDR1 SGDLS and CDR2 YYNGEE. The CDR3 is made up of 16 amino acids. The CDR3 bases are TGTGCCAGCAGCCCGAGAATGGCGGGTGAGAACACTGAAGCTTTCTTT. Translation gives CASSPRMAGENTEAFF.

This chain uses TRBV28 with TRBJ2-5; the match to TRBD2 covers 8 bases. The length of the CDR3 is 15 residues. V gave up 6 bases and J gave up 2 bases; unmatched junction bases: 8. Germline V gene lookup returns CDR1 MDHEN and CDR2 SYDVKM. The CDR3 DNA reads as TGTGCCAGCAGCCCCGGGGGGGCGGCACAAGAGACCCAGTACTTC. Amino acids: CASSPGGAAQETQYF.

J is TRBJ1-1 and V is TRBV10-1; D might be TRBD1 (6 bases). Trimming cost V 5 bases and J 1 base, with 11 bases left between them. Germline CDR1 reads WNHNN; CDR2 reads SYGVQD (reference sequence). This CDR3 is 14 amino acids long. The CDR3 bases are TGCGCCAGCAGTAAGGACAGTTGGAACACTGAAGCTTTCTTT. As protein: CASSKDSWNTEAFF.

The chain is built from TRBV19 and TRBJ1-2; 8 positions agree with TRBD1. Germline V CDR1 and CDR2: LNHDA, SQIVND (reference sequence). This CDR3 has 14 residues. V shed 4 bases, J shed 2 bases, and the junction held 3 bases outside the gene matches. This CDR3 is CASSTRTGNYGYTF. Here the CDR3 DNA reads TGTGCCAGTAGTACCCGGACAGGGAACTATGGCTACACCTTC.

The CDR3 region is CASSLQAPKNTGELFF. Written as DNA, the CDR3 is TGCGCCAGCAGCTTACAGGCTCCTAAGAACACCGGGGAGCTGTTTTTT. The V and J genes are TRBV5-1 and TRBJ2-2; the D gene is possibly TRBD1 (5 bases). Trimming left V 2 bases short and J 1 base short, with 12 bases between. Germline assignment: CDR1 SGHRS and CDR2 YFSETQ. The length of the CDR3 is 16 residues.

This rearrangement joins TRBV23-1 to TRBJ2-3; tentatively, D is TRBD2 (6 bases). TRBV23-1 is marked as an open reading frame, function uncertain. This CDR3 region has 17 residues. V gave up 2 bases and J gave up 3 bases, with 18 bases separating them. The DNA of the CDR3 is TGCGCCAGCAGTCAAAGCAAGGGGACTCAAGAAACAGATACGCAGTATTTT. Its translation is CASSQSKGTQETDTQYF.

With regard to this clone: One base away lies a much larger clone, so this may be a sequencing read error. The chain employs TRBV6-6 and TRBJ1-1, with D uncertain. This CDR3 comprises 11 residues. The V gene lost 6 bases and the J gene lost 1 base, with 3 bases spanning the gap. Germline V CDR1 and CDR2: MNHNY, SVGAGI (reference sequence). CDR3 sequence (DNA): TGTGCCAGCAGGAGGAACACTGAAGCTTTCTTT. This translates into CASRRNTEAFF.

Only one count was recorded for this clone. This chain links TRBV6-5 with TRBJ1-6; tentatively, D is TRBD1 (6 bases). V was cut by 7 bases and J by 3 bases, with 13 bases left in between. Germline CDR1 MNHEY, CDR2 SVGAGI. The CDR3 length is 15 residues. In DNA form, the CDR3 reads TGTGCCAGCATGTTACAGGGTTACTATAATTCACCCCTCCACTTT. Encoded protein: CASMLQGYYNSPLHF.

This clone was observed a few times. One junction end does not reproduce the germline sequence, and a read error may be involved. V gene TRBV5-1 combines with J gene TRBJ1-3; no reliable D call. The CDR3 extends over 13 amino acids. Germline V lookup: CDR1 SGHRS, CDR2 YFSETQ. CDR3 nucleotides: TGCGCCAGCGGCTTGGATGGGGGAAACACCATATATTTT. It is translated as CASGLDGGNTIYF. Using reference TRBV5-1 and TRBJ1-3 for the parts outside the CDR3, the full variable domain is KAGVTQTPRYLIKTRGQQVTLSCSPISGHRSVSWYQQTPGQGLQFLFEYFSETQRNKGNFPGRFSGRQFSNSRSEMNVSTLELGDSALYLCASGLDGGNTIYFGEGSWLTVV.

This clone has only one observation. This chain uses TRBV10-3 with TRBJ2-7; D is perhaps TRBD1 (6 bases). The CDR3 length is 14 residues. From germline, CDR1 is ENHRY and CDR2 SYGVKD. V was clipped by 1 base and J by 4 bases, with 11 bases between them. The CDR3 nucleotides are TGTGCCATCAGTGAGTATGAGACAGGTTACGAGCAGTACTTC. Translated, it gives CAISEYETGYEQYF.

The rearrangement links TRBV28 to TRBJ1-2; TRBD1 is a possible D gene (6 bases). This CDR3 contains 13 residues. CDR1 and CDR2 (germline): MDHEN, SYDVKM. V lost 6 bases and J lost 4, with 12 bases in between. In nucleotides, the CDR3 is TGTGCCAGCAGGGTAGAGGACAGCTATGGCTACACCTTC. Amino acids: CASRVEDSYGYTF.

The rearrangement joins TRBV6-5 to TRBJ2-1; D gene unclear. The CDR3 is 15 amino acids. V was pared by 4 bases and J by 0 bases, with 10 bases between. Germline V CDR1 and CDR2: MNHEY, SVGAGI. For the CDR3, the DNA is TGTGCCAGCAGTTCCGTGTTGAGCTCCTACAATGAGCAGTTCTTC. Translated, it gives CASSSVLSSYNEQFF.

The chain couples TRBV20-1 to TRBJ1-1, with D perhaps matching TRBD1 (5 bases). Per the germline V gene, CDR1 is DFQATT and CDR2 is SNEGSKA (reference sequence). The germline V and J ends were trimmed by 5 bases and 10 bases, with 11 bases remaining between them. The CDR3 is 10 amino acids. Here the CDR3 DNA reads TGCAGTGCTTTCCGGGACGGAGCTTTCTTT. Translation: CSAFRDGAFF.

The chain employs TRBV7-6 and TRBJ1-3; D unclear. Trimming took off 2 bases at V and 6 bases at J, with 20 bases between the two ends. This CDR3 spans 17 amino acids. CDR1 is SGHVS, CDR2 FNYEAQ, per germline. CDR3 in DNA: TGTGCCAGCAGCTTATGGGTCCCCTGGGCGGATGAAAACACCATATATTTT. The encoded protein is CASSLWVPWADENTIYF.